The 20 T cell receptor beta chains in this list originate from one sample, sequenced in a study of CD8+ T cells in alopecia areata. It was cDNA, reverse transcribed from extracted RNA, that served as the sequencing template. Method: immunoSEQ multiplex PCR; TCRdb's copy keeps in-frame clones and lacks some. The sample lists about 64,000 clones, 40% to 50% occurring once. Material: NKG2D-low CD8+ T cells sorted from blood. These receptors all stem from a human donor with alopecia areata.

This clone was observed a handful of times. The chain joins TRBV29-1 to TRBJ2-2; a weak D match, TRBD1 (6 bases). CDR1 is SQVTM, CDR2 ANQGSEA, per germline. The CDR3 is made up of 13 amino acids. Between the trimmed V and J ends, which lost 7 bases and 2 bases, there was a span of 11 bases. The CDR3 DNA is TGCAGCGAGCAGGACAGCAACACCGGGGAGCTGTTTTTT. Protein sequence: CSEQDSNTGELFF.

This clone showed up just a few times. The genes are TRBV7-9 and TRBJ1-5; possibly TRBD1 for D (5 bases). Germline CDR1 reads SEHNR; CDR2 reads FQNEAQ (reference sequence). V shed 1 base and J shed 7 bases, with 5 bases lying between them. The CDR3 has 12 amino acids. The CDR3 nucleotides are TGTGCCAGCAGCTTAGGGGACCAGCCCCAGCATTTT. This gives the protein CASSLGDQPQHF. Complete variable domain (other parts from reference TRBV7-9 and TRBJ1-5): DTGVSQNPRHKITKRGQNVTFRCDPISEHNRLYWYRQTLGQGPEFLTYFQNEAQLEKSRLLSDRFSAERPKGSFSTLEIQRTEQGDSAMYLCASSLGDQPQHFGDGTRLSIL.

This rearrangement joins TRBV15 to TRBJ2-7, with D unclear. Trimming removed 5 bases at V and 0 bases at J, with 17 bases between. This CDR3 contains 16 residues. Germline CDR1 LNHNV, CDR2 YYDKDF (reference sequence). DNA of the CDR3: TGTGCCACCAGCCCACCGGCCAGATCCTACTCCTACGAGCAGTACTTC. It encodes CATSPPARSYSYEQYF.

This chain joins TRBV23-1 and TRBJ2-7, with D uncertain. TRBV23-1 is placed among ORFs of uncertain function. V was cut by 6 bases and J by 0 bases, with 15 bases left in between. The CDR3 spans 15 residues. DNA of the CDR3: TGCGCCAGCAGAAGCTGGGTTATTAGCTCCTACGAGCAGTACTTC. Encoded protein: CASRSWVISSYEQYF.

Here the CDR3 DNA reads TGTGCCAGCAGCTCGGCTCGAGGGGCGCGGAATGAGCAGTTCTTC. Translating it yields CASSSARGARNEQFF. The chain couples TRBV7-9 to TRBJ2-1, with D tentatively TRBD1 or TRBD2 (5 bases each). The CDR3 covers 15 residues. Germline V CDR1 and CDR2: SEHNR, FQNEAQ (reference sequence). Trimming shortened V by 4 bases and J by 7 bases, and 17 bases separated the two germline ends.

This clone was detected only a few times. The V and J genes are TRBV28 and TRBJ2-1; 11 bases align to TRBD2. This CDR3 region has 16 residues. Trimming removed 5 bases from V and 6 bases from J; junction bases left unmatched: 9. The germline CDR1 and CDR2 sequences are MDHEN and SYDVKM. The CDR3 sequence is CASSLQLAGEGNEQFF. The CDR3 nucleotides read TGTGCCAGCAGTCTACAACTAGCGGGAGAAGGCAATGAGCAGTTCTTC.

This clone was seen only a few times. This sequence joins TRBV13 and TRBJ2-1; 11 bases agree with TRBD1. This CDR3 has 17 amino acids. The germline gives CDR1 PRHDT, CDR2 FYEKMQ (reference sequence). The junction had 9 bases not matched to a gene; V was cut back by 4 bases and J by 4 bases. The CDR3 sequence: CASSSTSGTGGYNEQFF. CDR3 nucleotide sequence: TGTGCCAGCAGCTCGACCTCCGGGACAGGGGGATACAATGAGCAGTTCTTC.

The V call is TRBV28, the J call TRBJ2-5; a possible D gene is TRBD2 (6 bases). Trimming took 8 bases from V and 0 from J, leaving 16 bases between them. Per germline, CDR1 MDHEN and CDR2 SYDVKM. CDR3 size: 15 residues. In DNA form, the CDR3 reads TGTGCCAGCCTCCCCGCGGGACGGCACCAAGAGACCCAGTACTTC. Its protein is CASLPAGRHQETQYF.

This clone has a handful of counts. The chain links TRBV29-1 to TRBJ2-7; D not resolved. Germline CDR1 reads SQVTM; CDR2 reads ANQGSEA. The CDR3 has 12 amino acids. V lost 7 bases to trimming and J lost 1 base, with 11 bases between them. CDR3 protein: CSAQTGSYEQYF. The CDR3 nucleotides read TGCAGCGCCCAGACTGGATCCTACGAGCAGTACTTC.

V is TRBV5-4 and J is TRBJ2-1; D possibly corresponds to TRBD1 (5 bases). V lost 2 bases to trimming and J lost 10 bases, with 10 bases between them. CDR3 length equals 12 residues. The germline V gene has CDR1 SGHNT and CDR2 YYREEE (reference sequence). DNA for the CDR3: TGTGCCAGCAGCTTAACAGGTCCAGAGCAGTTCTTC. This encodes CASSLTGPEQFF. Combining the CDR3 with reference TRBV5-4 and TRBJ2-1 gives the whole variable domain ETGVTQSPTHLIKTRGQQVTLRCSSQSGHNTVSWYQQALGQGPQFIFQYYREEENGRGNFPPRFSGLQFPNYSSELNVNALELDDSALYLCASSLTGPEQFFGPGTRLTVL.

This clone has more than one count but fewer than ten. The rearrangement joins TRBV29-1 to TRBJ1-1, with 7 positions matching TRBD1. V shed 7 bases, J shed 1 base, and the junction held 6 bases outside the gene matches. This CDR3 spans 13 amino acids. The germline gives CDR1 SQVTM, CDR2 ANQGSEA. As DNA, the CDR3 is TGCAGCGCCGGACAGGTACGGAACACTGAAGCTTTCTTT. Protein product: CSAGQVRNTEAFF. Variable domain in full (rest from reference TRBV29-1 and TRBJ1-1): SAVISQKPSRDICQRGTSLTIQCQVDSQVTMMFWYRQQPGQSLTLIATANQGSEATYESGFVIDKFPISRPNLTFSTLTVSNMSPEDSSIYLCSAGQVRNTEAFFGQGTRLTVV.

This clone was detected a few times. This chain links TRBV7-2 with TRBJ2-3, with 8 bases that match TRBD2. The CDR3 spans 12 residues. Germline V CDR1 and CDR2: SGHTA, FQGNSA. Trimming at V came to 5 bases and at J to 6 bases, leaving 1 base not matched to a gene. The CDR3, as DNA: TGTGCCAGCAGCCGACTAGCGGATACGCAGTATTTT. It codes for CASSRLADTQYF.

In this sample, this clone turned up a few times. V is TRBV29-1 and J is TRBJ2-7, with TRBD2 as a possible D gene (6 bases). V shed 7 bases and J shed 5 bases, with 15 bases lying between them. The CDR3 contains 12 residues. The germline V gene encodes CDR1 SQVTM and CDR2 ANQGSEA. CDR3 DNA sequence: TGCAGCGCCGGATCGGGGGTCCACGAGCAGTACTTC. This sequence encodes CSAGSGVHEQYF.

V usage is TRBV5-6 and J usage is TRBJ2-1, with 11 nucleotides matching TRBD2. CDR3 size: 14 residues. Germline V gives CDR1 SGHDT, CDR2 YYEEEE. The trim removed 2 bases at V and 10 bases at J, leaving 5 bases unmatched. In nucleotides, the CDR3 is TGTGCCAGCAGCTTACTAGCGGGAGCACGGGAGCAGTTCTTC. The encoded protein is CASSLLAGAREQFF. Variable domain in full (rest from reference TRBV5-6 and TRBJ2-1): DAGVTQSPTHLIKTRGQQVTLRCSPKSGHDTVSWYQQALGQGPQFIFQYYEEEERQRGNFPDRFSGHQFPNYSSELNVNALLLGDSALYLCASSLLAGAREQFFGPGTRLTVL.

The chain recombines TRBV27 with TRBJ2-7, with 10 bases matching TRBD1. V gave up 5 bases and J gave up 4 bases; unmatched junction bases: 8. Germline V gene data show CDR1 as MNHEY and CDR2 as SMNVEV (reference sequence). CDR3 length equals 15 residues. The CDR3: CASSIAGTGVYEQYF. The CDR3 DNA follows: TGTGCCAGCAGTATCGCCGGGACAGGGGTATACGAGCAGTACTTC.

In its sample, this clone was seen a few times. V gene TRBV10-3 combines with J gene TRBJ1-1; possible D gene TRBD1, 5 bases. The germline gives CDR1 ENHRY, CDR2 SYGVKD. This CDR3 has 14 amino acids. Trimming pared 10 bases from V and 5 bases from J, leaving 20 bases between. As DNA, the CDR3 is TGTGCCACGGGACCGGAACTACGAAGGACTGAAGCTTTCTTT. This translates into CATGPELRRTEAFF.

DNA of the CDR3: TGCAGCGGAACCGCGGGGGGGCTGGGCAATGAGCAGTTCTTC. This translates into CSGTAGGLGNEQFF. The chain employs TRBV29-1 and TRBJ2-1, with 9 positions matching TRBD2. Unmatched junction bases numbered 10, after V lost 7 bases and J lost 6 bases. Germline loops: CDR1 SQVTM, CDR2 ANQGSEA. This CDR3 region has 14 residues.

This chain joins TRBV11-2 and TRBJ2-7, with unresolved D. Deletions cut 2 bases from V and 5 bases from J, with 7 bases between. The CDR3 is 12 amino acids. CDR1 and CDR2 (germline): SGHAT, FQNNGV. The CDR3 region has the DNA TGTGCCAGCAGCTTACTCTACCACGAGCAGTACTTC. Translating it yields CASSLLYHEQYF.

The CDR3 DNA sequence: TGTGCCAGCACCAAATTTGGACTAAGGAAAAACATTCAGTACTTC. Its translation is CASTKFGLRKNIQYF. The V gene is TRBV2, the J gene TRBJ2-4; TRBD2 might be the D (6 bases). CDR1 SNHLY and CDR2 FYNNEI come from the germline V gene. The CDR3 has 15 amino acids. The ends were cut back, 7 bases at V and 4 bases at J, with 17 bases in the middle.

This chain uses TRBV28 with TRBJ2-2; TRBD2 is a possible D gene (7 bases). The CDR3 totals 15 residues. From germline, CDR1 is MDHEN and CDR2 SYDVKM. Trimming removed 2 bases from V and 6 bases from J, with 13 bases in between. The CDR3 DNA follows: TGTGCCAGCAGTTTAGTGGCGGGGGCCCCCGGGGAGCTGTTTTTT. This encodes CASSLVAGAPGELFF. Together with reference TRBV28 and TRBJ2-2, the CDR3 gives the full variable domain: DVKVTQSSRYLVKRTGEKVFLECVQDMDHENMFWYRQDPGLGLRLIYFSYDVKMKEKGDIPEGYSVSREKKERFSLILESASTNQTSMYLCASSLVAGAPGELFFGEGSRLTVL.